The 9 T cell receptor beta chains reported below all come from one sample, sequenced in a study of T-cell reconstitution after alpha-beta-depleted transplantation in children. Notes on the study in general: It was newly produced T cells that mostly accounted for T-cell counts and diversity one year after transplant.

What these receptors recognize is not known. Preparation of the TCRbeta library involved a method that used unique molecular identifiers. MiXCR was run by TCRdb on the PCR reads, yielding one entry per CDR3 protein. Found here are 250,000 to 300,000 distinct CDR3 sequences, nearly 8% of them singletons; the top ten hold about 8.2%. This material consisted of peripheral blood, taken 360 days after TCRalphabeta/CD19-depleted stem cell transplant. The receptors shown here come from a female patient aged 2-9 years who had a stem cell transplant for Fanconi anemia, so the T cells may come from the graft donor.

This clonotype was found many times. This chain joins TRBV10-3 and TRBJ2-3, with TRBD1 identical over 8 bases. Germline V gene lookup returns CDR1 ENHRY and CDR2 SYGVKD. V lost 10 bases to trimming and J lost 2 bases; unmatched junction nucleotides: 8. The CDR3 length is 14 residues. The CDR3 here is CATQPGQDTDTQYF. The CDR3, as DNA: TGTGCCACACAACCGGGACAGGACACAGATACGCAGTATTTT.

The V call is TRBV10-2, the J call TRBJ2-7; D possibly corresponds to TRBD1 (5 bases). There are 16 residues in the CDR3. The germline V gene has CDR1 WSHSY and CDR2 SAAADI. The germline V and J ends were trimmed by 8 bases and 0 bases, with 20 bases remaining between them. The CDR3 region is CASGQWGGSHSYEQYV. In DNA, the CDR3 is TGCGCCAGCGGCCAATGGGGCGGCAGTCACTCCTACGAGCAGTACGTC.

The CDR3 nucleotides read TGTGCCAGCATGGGACAGAGAGGACAGGGGTTCTATGGCTACACCTTC. Protein product: CASMGQRGQGFYGYTF. The chain is built from TRBV27 and TRBJ1-2, with 9 bases identical to TRBD1. In germline, CDR1 is MNHEY, CDR2 SMNVEV (reference sequence). The CDR3 contains 16 residues. V lost 7 bases to trimming and J lost 4 bases; unmatched junction nucleotides: 13.

This clonotype came up many times. The rearrangement joins TRBV5-1 to TRBJ1-1; maybe TRBD1 (5 bases). In germline, CDR1 is SGHRS, CDR2 YFSETQ. The CDR3 runs to 14 residues. Trimming cost V 1 base and J 6 bases, with 13 bases left between them. The CDR3 DNA reads TGCGCCAGCAGCTTGACAGGACCCGCTTCTGAAGCTTTCTTT. Protein sequence: CASSLTGPASEAFF.

The V call is TRBV5-1, the J call TRBJ2-3; 8 nucleotides align to TRBD1. This CDR3 is 16 amino acids long. Germline CDR1 reads SGHRS; CDR2 reads YFSETQ. Germline trimming cut 4 bases from V and 8 bases from J; bases unmatched to any gene: 15. CDR3 in amino acids: CASSPGGGTGWGTQYF. CDR3 nucleotide sequence: TGCGCCAGCAGCCCAGGAGGGGGGACAGGTTGGGGTACGCAGTATTTT.

This clonotype was recorded only once. The chain carries TRBV6-1 and TRBJ2-2, with no clear D. V was clipped by 4 bases and J by 0 bases, with 12 bases between them. Looked up from germline, CDR1 is MNHNS and CDR2 is SASEGT. The CDR3 has 16 amino acids. The CDR3 DNA sequence: TGTGCCAGCAGTGTGTATGGAGCAGCGAACACCGGGGAGCTGTTTTTT. This codes for CASSVYGAANTGELFF.

This clonotype was detected a few times. CDR3 in amino acids: CASSPTGTPYEETQYF. The CDR3 DNA sequence: TGTGCCAGCAGCCCAACCGGGACACCTTATGAAGAGACCCAGTACTTC. The chain couples TRBV13 to TRBJ2-5; TRBD1 is a possible D gene (6 bases). Germline V gene sequence: CDR1 PRHDT, CDR2 FYEKMQ (reference sequence). Trimming removed 5 bases from V and 3 bases from J, with 19 bases in between. The CDR3 contains 16 residues. Using reference TRBV13 and TRBJ2-5 for the parts outside the CDR3, the full variable domain is AAGVIQSPRHLIKEKRETATLKCYPIPRHDTVYWYQQGPGQDPQFLISFYEKMQSDKGSIPDRFSAQQFSDYHSELNMSSLELGDSALYFCASSPTGTPYEETQYFGPGTRLLVL.

Comments on this clonotype: A much larger clone sits a single nucleotide away, making a read error possible. V is TRBV20-1 and J is TRBJ2-7, with 7 bases aligning to TRBD2. The CDR3 consists of 13 residues. CDR1 DFQATT and CDR2 SNEGSKA come from the germline V gene (reference sequence). In nucleotides, the CDR3 is TGCAGGGCTAGAGGACTAGAGGACTACGAGCAGTACTTC. It yields the protein CRARGLEDYEQYF.

The chain recombines TRBV9 with TRBJ2-7; D is uncertain. Trimming shortened V by 0 bases and J by 0 bases, and 7 bases separated the two germline ends. Per the germline V gene, CDR1 is SGDLS and CDR2 is YYNGEE. This CDR3 is 14 amino acids long. CDR3 in amino acids: CASSVAAASYEQYF. The CDR3 DNA sequence: TGTGCCAGCAGCGTAGCAGCAGCCTCCTACGAGCAGTACTTC. Full variable domain (rest looked up from reference TRBV9 and TRBJ2-7): DSGVTQTPKHLITATGQRVTLRCSPRSGDLSVYWYQQSLDQGLQFLIQYYNGEERAKGNILERFSAQQFPDLHSELNLSSLELGDSALYFCASSVAAASYEQYFGPGTRLTVT.